The rows below give T cell receptor beta chains drawn from one sample of a study of T-cell reconstitution after alpha-beta-depleted transplantation in children. Each CDR3 protein gets one entry after TCRdb re-called the PCR reads with MiXCR. The sample consists of about 440,000 distinct CDR3 sequences, around 46% of them appearing once. The sample was PBMCs, taken before TCRalphabeta/CD19-depleted stem cell transplant. These receptors originate from a girl aged 2 to 10 with aplastic anemia, due to receive a stem cell transplant. Both conserved end residues are part of each CDR3. D genes are given only for firm matches. Not all rows give a size; the values are once, few, many and, for expanded clones, a class.

len: 14
j_gene: TRBJ2-4
d_gene: NA
abundance: few
v_gene: TRBV5-6
CDR3aa: CASSGTYVGNIQYF
CDR3nt: TGTGCCAGCAGCGGAACTTATGTGGGAAACATTCAGTACTTC

len: 14
j_gene: TRBJ2-3
d_gene: NA
abundance: NA
v_gene: TRBV4-2
CDR3aa: CASSQVLGADTQYF
CDR3nt: TGTGCCAGCAGCCAAGTTCTGGGCGCAGATACGCAGTATTTT

len: 13
j_gene: TRBJ1-1
d_gene: NA
abundance: few
v_gene: TRBV12-3/TRBV12-4
CDR3aa: CASRVHSQTEAFF
CDR3nt: TGTGCCAGCAGGGTCCACTCACAGACTGAAGCTTTCTTT

len: 14
j_gene: TRBJ2-7
d_gene: TRBD1
abundance: few
v_gene: TRBV20-1
CDR3aa: CSASRQGGLAEQYF
CDR3nt: TGCAGTGCTTCCCGACAGGGGGGTCTGGCCGAGCAGTACTTC

len: 14
j_gene: TRBJ2-1
d_gene: NA
abundance: NA
v_gene: TRBV3-1
CDR3aa: CASSQGGAYNEQFF
CDR3nt: TGTGCCAGCAGCCAGGGAGGTGCCTACAATGAGCAGTTCTTC

len: 23
j_gene: TRBJ2-1
d_gene: NA
abundance: NA
v_gene: TRBV15
CDR3aa: CATSRDLWQLAASRDLPHNEQFF
CDR3nt: TGTGCCACCAGCAGAGATCTTTGGCAGCTGGCGGCCTCGCGAGACCTCCCCCACAATGAGCAGTTCTTC

len: 15
j_gene: TRBJ1-5
d_gene: NA
abundance: few
v_gene: TRBV28
CDR3aa: CASIVNPYSNQPQHF
CDR3nt: TGTGCCAGCATAGTCAATCCTTATAGCAATCAGCCCCAGCATTTT

len: 16
j_gene: TRBJ2-1
d_gene: TRBD2
abundance: NA
v_gene: TRBV10-3
CDR3aa: CAIRGAGAGAYNEQFF
CDR3nt: TGTGCCATCAGGGGAGCTGGAGCGGGGGCCTACAATGAGCAGTTCTTC

len: 15
j_gene: TRBJ2-1
d_gene: TRBD2
abundance: NA
v_gene: TRBV18
CDR3aa: CASSRSGVWNNEQFF
CDR3nt: TGTGCCAGCTCACGAAGCGGGGTATGGAACAATGAGCAGTTCTTC

len: 15
j_gene: TRBJ1-1
d_gene: TRBD1
abundance: medium-sized
v_gene: TRBV11-2
CDR3aa: CASSQPGQGNAEAFF
CDR3nt: TGTGCCAGCAGCCAGCCGGGACAGGGGAACGCTGAAGCTTTCTTT

len: 14
j_gene: TRBJ1-1
d_gene: NA
abundance: many
v_gene: TRBV7-9
CDR3aa: CASSLEAGMTEAFF
CDR3nt: TGTGCCAGCAGCTTAGAAGCAGGGATGACTGAAGCTTTCTTT

len: 14
j_gene: TRBJ2-4
d_gene: TRBD2
abundance: many
v_gene: TRBV28
CDR3aa: CASKPASGREWEYF
CDR3nt: TGTGCCAGCAAGCCCGCTAGCGGGAGAGAATGGGAGTACTTC

len: 14
j_gene: TRBJ2-5
d_gene: TRBD1
abundance: few
v_gene: TRBV29-1
CDR3aa: CSVEGDRVPETQYF
CDR3nt: TGCAGCGTTGAAGGGGACAGGGTTCCAGAGACCCAGTACTTC

len: 17
j_gene: TRBJ2-2
d_gene: TRBD2
abundance: few
v_gene: TRBV5-1
CDR3aa: CASSPGLAGEKAGELFF
CDR3nt: TGCGCCAGCAGTCCGGGACTAGCGGGAGAAAAGGCCGGGGAGCTGTTTTTT

len: 16
j_gene: TRBJ2-6
d_gene: NA
abundance: NA
v_gene: TRBV30
CDR3aa: CAWSAWVVSGANVLTF
CDR3nt: TGTGCCTGGAGTGCCTGGGTTGTCTCTGGGGCCAACGTCCTGACTTTC

len: 12
j_gene: TRBJ1-5
d_gene: NA
abundance: many
v_gene: TRBV20-1
CDR3aa: CSATEDRQPQHF
CDR3nt: TGCAGTGCTACAGAGGACAGACAGCCCCAGCATTTT

len: 13
j_gene: TRBJ2-7
d_gene: TRBD2
abundance: many
v_gene: TRBV5-4
CDR3aa: CASKRESNYEQYF
CDR3nt: TGTGCCAGCAAGCGGGAGTCGAACTACGAGCAGTACTTC